The sequence of this T cell receptor beta chain was determined in a study of OX40 agonist ivuxolimab in advanced cancers. Describing the broader study: Ivuxolimab, which targeted the costimulatory receptor OX40 (CD134), was an agonistic, fully human IgG2 monoclonal antibody. Intravenous ivuxolimab was administered to patients every 2 weeks at six dose levels: 0.01, 0.1, 0.3, 1.5, 3 and 10 mg/kg. Peripheral TCRbeta sequencing aimed to test whether ivuxolimab altered TCR sequence diversity and caused clonal T-cell expansion. Among the 52 dose-escalation patients, approximately 20 had hepatocellular carcinoma, 15 melanoma, 9 renal cell carcinoma and 9 head and neck cancer. Prior anti-PD-1, anti-PD-L1 or anti-CTLA-4 therapy was permitted, and 40% to 50% of dose-escalation patients had received checkpoint inhibitors. Three dose-escalation patients achieved partial responses, one with hepatocellular carcinoma and two with cutaneous melanoma. The paper covers the monotherapy dose-escalation part of the phase I ivuxolimab trial, which included N = 52 patients. The dose-escalation cohort was roughly 87% male with a mean age of roughly 62 years, ranging from roughly 23 to 85.

Note on this clone: Its antigen has not been determined. No base quality values were provided; no much bigger clone lies one nucleotide off.

The CDR3 goes from the cysteine to the phenylalanine over 13 residues. Just the 39-base CDR3 DNA is kept, in frame starting at base 1. CDR1 MNHNY and CDR2 SVGAGI are derived from the germline V gene (reference sequence). The V end gives up 0 bases and the J end 6 bases, leaving 2 bases in the junction not matched to a gene. What the work shows at the level of the full study, not this receptor alone: On average, CD8+ T cells showed more expanded clones than CD4+ T cells after ivuxolimab. In the 0.1-3.0 mg/kg groups, partial responders had among the lowest normalized peripheral clonal expansion, particularly in CD8+ T cells. Clonal expansion of both CD4+ and CD8+ blood T cells was observed from baseline to week 6 at doses 0.1 to 3.0 mg/kg. Low levels of normalized T-cell clonal expansion were also seen in some patients who did not respond. Which antigens the clonally expanded peripheral T cells were specific for was not determined.

To sequence the TCRbeta CDR3 region, genomic DNA was isolated from the sorted cells. The immunoSEQ Assay was used to sequence the TCRbeta CDR3 regions. TCRdb took over this immuneACCESS table, retaining in-frame rearrangements with V and J assigned. Such tables are incomplete; in checked studies, under half of the missing clones stem from an unresolved V gene, and the remainder is unexplained. This sample is represented by approximately 60,000 clones; 85% to 90% of them were singletons. Together, the top ten hold more than 13% of the sample. The trial excluded patients who had a history of autoimmune disease or who were on systemic immunosuppression. Peripheral blood for TCR sequencing was collected from all dose cohorts at baseline, on cycle 4 day 1, and on cycle 7 day 1. Samples were obtained from an open-label, multicenter, first-in-human phase I dose-escalation trial of ivuxolimab. Adults with locally advanced or metastatic melanoma, renal cell carcinoma, hepatocellular carcinoma or head and neck squamous cell carcinoma were enrolled in the trial. Before TCR sequencing, CD4+ T cells and CD8+ T cells from peripheral blood were sorted into separate populations.

The rearrangement combines TRBV6-6 with TRBJ2-7, and TRBD2 matches 7 of the central bases. Specimen: CD4+ or CD8+ T cells sorted from blood, collected in a trial of the OX40 agonist ivuxolimab. The sequence was collected from an adult with an advanced solid tumor such as melanoma, head and neck, liver or kidney cancer. The CDR3 is CASSYSSGFEQYF. The DNA sequence is given as TGTGCCAGCAGTTACTCTAGCGGGTTCGAGCAGTACTTC.